The rows below give T cell receptor beta chains drawn from one sample of a study of blood T cell repertoires in COVID-19. This table comes from immunoSEQ multiplex PCR, and its TCRdb copy is limited to in-frame clones, with some not included. The profile covers 440,000 or so clones, with 89% appearing a single time and approximately 1.5% taken by the ten largest. Sequencing was performed on peripheral blood. The receptor set was obtained from a woman in her forties with COVID-19, enrolled during active disease. Both conserved end residues are part of each CDR3. D genes are given only for firm matches. Rows give clone size only sometimes, using once, few, many, or a class for an expanded clone.

>TRBV9|.|TRBJ1-4|15|.
CASSVGGGWNEKLFF
TGTGCCAGCAGCGTAGGGGGAGGTTGGAATGAAAAACTGTTTTTT
>TRBV27|.|TRBJ2-1|15|.
CASSFLPRDYNEQFF
TGTGCCAGCAGTTTTCTCCCGCGGGACTACAATGAGCAGTTCTTC
>TRBV10-3|TRBD1|TRBJ1-2|14|.
CAISPRSRDSLGSF
TGTGCCATCAGTCCCCGGAGCCGGGACAGCCTAGGGAGCTTC
>TRBV2|.|TRBJ2-7|11|.
CANRQVDEQYF
TGTGCCAATCGACAGGTAGACGAGCAGTACTTC
>TRBV24-1|.|TRBJ1-5|13|.
CATSAGYDQPQHF
TGTGCCACCAGTGCAGGGTACGATCAGCCCCAGCATTTT
>TRBV9|TRBD2|TRBJ2-1|16|.
CASSVRVAGLREEQFF
TGTGCCAGCAGCGTACGGGTAGCGGGATTGAGGGAAGAGCAGTTCTTC
>TRBV5-6|.|TRBJ2-2|14|.
CASSLQGFPGELFF
TGTGCCAGCAGCTTACAGGGTTTCCCCGGGGAGCTGTTTTTT
>TRBV28|TRBD2|TRBJ2-1|14|few
CASREREAYNEQFF
TGTGCCAGCAGGGAGCGGGAGGCCTACAATGAGCAGTTCTTC
>TRBV6-4|.|TRBJ2-1|16|once
CASSDSGGGPYNEQFF
TGTGCCAGCAGTGACTCTGGGGGGGGGCCCTACAATGAGCAGTTCTTC
>TRBV6-5|TRBD1|TRBJ1-1|14|.
CAPQGGILNTEAFF
TGTGCCCCCCAAGGGGGCATCTTGAACACTGAAGCTTTCTTT
>TRBV19|TRBD2|TRBJ2-2|14|.
CASSIDRGAGELFF
TGTGCCAGTAGTATAGATCGGGGGGCCGGGGAGCTGTTTTTT
>TRBV6-5|TRBD1|TRBJ1-5|14|once
CASRPGTAYQPQHF
TGTGCCAGCAGACCCGGGACAGCTTATCAGCCCCAGCATTTT
>TRBV15|.|TRBJ1-1|14|few
CATSREFGSPEAFF
TGTGCCACCAGCAGGGAGTTTGGGTCCCCTGAAGCTTTCTTT
>TRBV28|.|TRBJ1-2|14|.
CATGGGIDNYGYTF
TGTGCCACCGGGGGAGGGATTGATAACTATGGCTACACCTTC
>TRBV5-4|TRBD1|TRBJ2-5|15|.
CASSLDGTGQETQYF
TGTGCCAGCAGCTTAGACGGGACAGGGCAAGAGACCCAGTACTTC
>TRBV9|TRBD1|TRBJ1-1|15|.
CASSVGGTGLPEAFF
TGTGCCAGCAGCGTAGGGGGGACAGGGTTACCTGAAGCTTTCTTT